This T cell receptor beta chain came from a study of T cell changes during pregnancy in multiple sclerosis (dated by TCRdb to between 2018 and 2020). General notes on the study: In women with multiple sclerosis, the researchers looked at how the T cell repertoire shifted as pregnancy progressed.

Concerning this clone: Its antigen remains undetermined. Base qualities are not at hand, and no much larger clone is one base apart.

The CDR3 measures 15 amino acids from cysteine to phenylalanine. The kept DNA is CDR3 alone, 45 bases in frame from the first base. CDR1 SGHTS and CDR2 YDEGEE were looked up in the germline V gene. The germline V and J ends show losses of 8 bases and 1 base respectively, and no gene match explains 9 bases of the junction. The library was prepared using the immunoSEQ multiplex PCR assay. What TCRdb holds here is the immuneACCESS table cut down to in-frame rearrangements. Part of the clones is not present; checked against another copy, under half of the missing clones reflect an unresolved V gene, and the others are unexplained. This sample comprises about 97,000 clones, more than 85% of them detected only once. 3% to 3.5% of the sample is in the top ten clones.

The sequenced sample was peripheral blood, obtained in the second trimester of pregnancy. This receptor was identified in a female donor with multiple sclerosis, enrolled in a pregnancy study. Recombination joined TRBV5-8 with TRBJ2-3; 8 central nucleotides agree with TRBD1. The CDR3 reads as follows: CASSREDRGTDTQYF. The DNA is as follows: TGTGCCAGTAGTAGGGAGGACAGGGGCACAGATACGCAGTATTTT.